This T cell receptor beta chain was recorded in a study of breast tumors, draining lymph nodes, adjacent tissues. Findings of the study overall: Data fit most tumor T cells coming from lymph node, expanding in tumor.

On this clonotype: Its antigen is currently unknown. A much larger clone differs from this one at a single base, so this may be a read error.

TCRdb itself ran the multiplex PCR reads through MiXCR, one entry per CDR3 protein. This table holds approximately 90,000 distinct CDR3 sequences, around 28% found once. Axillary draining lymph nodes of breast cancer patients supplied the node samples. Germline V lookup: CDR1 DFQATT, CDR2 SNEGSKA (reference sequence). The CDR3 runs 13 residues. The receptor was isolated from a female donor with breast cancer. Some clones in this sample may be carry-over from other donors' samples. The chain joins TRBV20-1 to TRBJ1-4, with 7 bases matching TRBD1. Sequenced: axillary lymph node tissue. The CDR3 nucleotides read TGCAGTGCTAGCGACAGGGACAATGAAACACTGTTTTTT. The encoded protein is CSASDRDNETLFF.